This TCR beta chain was captured in a study of T cell repertoires in cytomegalovirus infection. Study overall: Matching HLA type, along with CMV infection, was indicated by public TCR beta signatures. Findings and limits, study-wide: It was HLA-C-restricted CMV-specific TCR beta clonotypes that dominated the response ex vivo. Frequencies of public TCR beta families were cumulated, and this identified carriers of CMV plus the relevant HLA.

The CDR3 covers 15 residues. Germline CDR1 is SGHVS and CDR2 is FQNEAQ. V was clipped by 2 bases and J by 6 bases; unmatched bases: 4. TCRdb itself ran the reads through MiXCR, one entry per CDR3 protein. The repertoire holds under 800,000 distinct CDR3 sequences, with 24% as singletons. The sample holds many counts of this clonotype. The antigen is unknown. This receptor was taken from a human donor in good health (CMV status not recorded). Some clones in this sample may be carry-over from other donors' samples. V and J are TRBV7-8 and TRBJ2-1; 10 bases align to TRBD2. Sequenced: CD8+ T cells from PBMCs. The CDR3 DNA reads TGTGCCAGCAGCTTAAAAGCGGGGGGGCTCAATGAGCAGTTCTTC. Translating it yields CASSLKAGGLNEQFF.